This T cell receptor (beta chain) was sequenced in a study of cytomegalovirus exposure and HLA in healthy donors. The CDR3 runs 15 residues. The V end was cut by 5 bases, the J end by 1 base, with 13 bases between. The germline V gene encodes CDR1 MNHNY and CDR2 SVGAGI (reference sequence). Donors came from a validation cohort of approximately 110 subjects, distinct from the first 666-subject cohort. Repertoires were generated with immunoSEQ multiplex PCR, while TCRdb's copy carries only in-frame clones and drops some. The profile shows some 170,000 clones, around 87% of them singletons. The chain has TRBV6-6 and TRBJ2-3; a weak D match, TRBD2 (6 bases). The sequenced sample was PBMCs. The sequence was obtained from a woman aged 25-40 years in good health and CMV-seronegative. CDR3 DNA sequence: TGTGCCAGCAGTCTAGTAGGGGAGGGCACAGATACGCAGTATTTT. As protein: CASSLVGEGTDTQYF.